This TCR beta chain is from a study of response to subunit inactivated influenza vaccine (dated by TCRdb to 2016 to 2019). For context, the study as a whole: Deep quantitative profiling of the T cell receptor repertoire was used in the study to follow responses to a trivalent subunit inactivated influenza vaccine.

The CDR3, cysteine through phenylalanine, is 15 amino acids long. Only the CDR3 part of the read is kept: 45 bases, read in frame from the first base. V loses 2 bases at its end and J loses 4 bases; junction bases beyond the gene matches: 4. CDR1 and CDR2 are read off the germline V gene as MRHNA and SNTAGT. Study-level results and caveats: It was suggested by the authors that each seasonal influenza vaccination may recruit only a limited number of new T cells.

The library was produced with RT-PCR. Instrument used: Illumina HiSeq 2500. TCRdb ran its own pipeline on the public reads, namely fastp trimming at Q25 and MiXCR clone calling, and kept in-frame beta chains. Each entry is one CDR3 protein sequence, shown with its most common DNA and genes. Within this sample are around 750,000 distinct CDR3 sequences, with about 20% of them counted one time only. The ten largest clones add up to roughly a tenth of the sample. This clonotype showed up just a few times. This receptor's antigen is unknown. The input lacks base qualities; no much larger clone sits a single base away.

The TCR comes from a man aged 50 to 59 who received an inactivated influenza vaccine. Donor details come from another sample of the same person, matched by shared clones. The chain employs TRBV6-4 and TRBJ2-1, with 8 central nucleotides matching TRBD2. The sample in question was PBMCs from blood, obtained around 5 days after vaccination. In nucleotide form, the sequence is TGTGCCAGCAGTGACGCCAGCGGGGGTTACAATGAGCAGTTCTTC. It is translated as CASSDASGGYNEQFF.